This T cell receptor (beta chain) was obtained from a study of post-analysis software for immune sequencing data. Study in general: The disease courses covered relapsing-remitting, secondary progressive and progressive-relapsing multiple sclerosis.

On this clonotype: Antigen unknown.

Study-level results: F measure grouped same-batch samples tightly together. Relative to controls, patients with multiple sclerosis showed significantly lower normalized Chao1 diversity. Several TRBV segments (TRBV5-6, TRBV5-1 and TRBV20-1 among them) occurred more frequently in patients than in controls.

TCR beta libraries were prepared from cDNA with unique molecular identifiers. TCRdb ran MiXCR on the PCR reads and lists one entry per CDR3 protein. The data show hundreds of thousands of distinct CDR3 sequences, less than 40% seen once. CDR3 length: 19 residues. V lost 0 bases, J lost 6 bases, and 17 bases stayed unmatched. From germline, CDR1 is DFQATT and CDR2 SNEGSKA (reference sequence). Sample: blood. This clonotype was obtained from a girl aged 5-17 years with multiple sclerosis. The chain has TRBV20-1 and TRBJ2-1; 10 nucleotides align to TRBD2. The CDR3 DNA sequence: TGCAGTGCTAGAGATTTAGGTGCGGGGCTAGCGGGAGAGAGCAATGAGCAGTTCTTC. Its protein is CSARDLGAGLAGESNEQFF.